These 22 T cell receptor beta chains share one sample of origin, sequenced in a study of persistence of HIV-infected CD4 T cells. The immunoSEQ assay was version 4, run in survey mode. Profiling relied on immunoSEQ multiplex PCR, and the TCRdb table lists in-frame clones only, not all of them. The sample lists tens of thousands of clones, 74% occurring once. An overlapping HIV-1 Gag peptide pool stimulated these cells at roughly 1 ug/peptide/mL. Sorting of responding CD4+ T cells relied on upregulated CD40 ligand together with CD69. No antigen is known for these receptors. This material consisted of CD4+ T cells sorted from PBMCs after roughly 20-hour stimulation, taken from a patient who received antiretroviral therapy. Source of these receptors: an adult man with HIV who was CMV-seropositive.

The genes are TRBV19 and TRBJ1-2; 8 bases are shared with TRBD1. The junction had 8 bases not matched to a gene; V was cut back by 6 bases and J by 8 bases. This CDR3 has 13 amino acids. Germline CDR1 and CDR2: LNHDA and SQIVND (reference sequence). CDR3 protein: CASSETGVRGYTF. Here the CDR3 DNA reads TGTGCCAGTAGCGAGACAGGGGTAAGAGGCTACACCTTC.

The rearrangement joins TRBV2 to TRBJ2-1; D might be TRBD1 (6 bases). The germline CDR1 and CDR2 sequences are SNHLY and FYNNEI. Between the trimmed V and J ends, which lost 8 bases and 6 bases, there was a span of 17 bases. This CDR3 has 14 amino acids. CDR3 amino acids: CASGAGVVVNEQFF. Written as DNA, the CDR3 is TGTGCCAGCGGTGCAGGGGTAGTTGTCAATGAGCAGTTCTTC.

Worth noting for this clone: At the DNA level, this CDR3 is encoded by other sequences in the same sample as well. CDR3 DNA sequence: TGTGCCAGCTCACCGGGAGACAGGGGGCTTGGCTACACCTTC. Amino acids: CASSPGDRGLGYTF. V gene TRBV18 combines with J gene TRBJ1-2; 10 bases line up with TRBD1. This CDR3 spans 14 amino acids. With 3 bases clipped from V and 7 bases from J, the junction kept 5 bases outside the gene matches. Per germline, CDR1 KGHSH and CDR2 LQKENI.

This clone has a handful of counts. This chain links TRBV20-1 with TRBJ2-7, with unresolved D. The V end lost 6 bases, the J end lost 6 bases, and 9 bases lay between the germline ends. The CDR3 extends over 10 amino acids. Germline assignment: CDR1 DFQATT and CDR2 SNEGSKA (reference sequence). The CDR3 spells CSASPLEQYF. CDR3 DNA sequence: TGCAGTGCAAGTCCCCTCGAGCAGTACTTC.

This chain connects TRBV2 to TRBJ1-4; 8 nucleotides align to TRBD1. V trimming: 7 bases; J trimming: 5 bases; junction bases outside the gene matches: 6. This CDR3 is 14 amino acids long. Germline lookup yields CDR1 SNHLY and CDR2 FYNNEI. CDR3 protein: CASNLDRANEKLFF. The CDR3 bases are TGTGCCAGCAATCTGGACAGGGCCAATGAAAAACTGTTTTTT.

This clone was recorded a few times. V usage is TRBV6-1 and J usage is TRBJ1-2, with D perhaps matching TRBD1 (5 bases). V lost 3 bases, J lost 4 bases, and 12 bases lay in between. In germline, CDR1 is MNHNS, CDR2 SASEGT. CDR3 length equals 14 residues. The CDR3 region has the DNA TGTGCCAGCAGTGACCAACAGGTCTCCTATGGCTACACCTTC. This gives the protein CASSDQQVSYGYTF.

Here the CDR3 DNA reads TGTGCCAGCAGCTTGGTCCAGCCCGAGGTAGATACGCAGTATTTT. It translates to CASSLVQPEVDTQYF. The V and J genes are TRBV5-8 and TRBJ2-3; D not resolved. CDR3 size: 15 residues. Per the germline V gene, CDR1 is SGHTS and CDR2 is YDEGEE. V dropped 0 bases and J dropped 5 bases, with 13 bases sitting between them.

The chain joins TRBV5-1 to TRBJ2-7, with 7 bases aligning to TRBD1. V lost 3 bases to trimming and J lost 3 bases; unmatched junction nucleotides: 3. Germline V gives CDR1 SGHRS, CDR2 YFSETQ. The CDR3 has 13 residues. In DNA, the CDR3 is TGCGCCAGCAGCTCCGGGACAGTCTACGAGCAGTACTTC. It is translated as CASSSGTVYEQYF.

V usage is TRBV5-1 and J usage is TRBJ2-1; D assignment may be TRBD1 or TRBD2 (6 bases each). This CDR3 has 16 residues. Trimming took 4 bases from V and 2 from J, leaving 16 bases between them. Germline V gene sequence: CDR1 SGHRS, CDR2 YFSETQ. CDR3 loop: CASSPDGGRPYNEQFF. CDR3 nucleotides: TGCGCCAGCAGCCCCGATGGGGGGCGCCCCTACAATGAGCAGTTCTTC.

The V and J genes are TRBV5-1 and TRBJ2-2, with TRBD2 as a possible D gene (6 bases). Trimming cost V 0 bases and J 6 bases, with 12 bases left between them. The CDR3 totals 15 residues. CDR1 SGHRS and CDR2 YFSETQ come from the germline V gene. The CDR3 region has the DNA TGCGCCAGCAGCTTGGCCATGTGGGGGGCCGGGGAGCTGTTTTTT. Encoded protein: CASSLAMWGAGELFF. The variable domain in full, completed from reference TRBV5-1 and TRBJ2-2, reads KAGVTQTPRYLIKTRGQQVTLSCSPISGHRSVSWYQQTPGQGLQFLFEYFSETQRNKGNFPGRFSGRQFSNSRSEMNVSTLELGDSALYLCASSLAMWGAGELFFGEGSRLTVL.

This chain joins TRBV3-1 (or the pseudogene TRBV3-2) and TRBJ2-3; 14 bases are a match to TRBD2. The V segment lost 5 bases and the J segment 7 bases; nucleotides outside the gene matches: 11. The germline gives CDR1 LGHDT, CDR2 YNNKEL (reference sequence). The CDR3 is 17 amino acids. The CDR3: CASSNTGTSGGKNTQYF. The CDR3 nucleotides are TGTGCCAGCAGCAATACGGGGACTAGCGGGGGAAAGAATACGCAGTATTTT.

The rearrangement uses TRBV14 and TRBJ2-1; possibly TRBD2 for D (6 bases). Germline values: CDR1 SGHDN, CDR2 FVKESK. The length of the CDR3 is 17 residues. Trimming shortened V by 5 bases and J by 6 bases, and 23 bases separated the two germline ends. The chain's CDR3 is CASSSGRAWRGFNEQFF. The CDR3 nucleotides read TGTGCCAGCAGCTCGGGTCGCGCTTGGCGGGGTTTCAATGAGCAGTTCTTC.

The gene calls are TRBV7-2 and TRBJ2-3, with 11 bases matching TRBD2. V dropped 5 bases and J dropped 3; count of bases not matched to a gene: 7. The CDR3 spans 16 residues. CDR1 and CDR2 from the germline V gene are SGHTA and FQGNSA. DNA for the CDR3: TGTGCCAGCAGCCCTCGACTAGCGGGGACGACAGATACGCAGTATTTT. Translated: CASSPRLAGTTDTQYF.

The rearrangement joins TRBV5-1 to TRBJ2-1; 14 bases agree with TRBD2. Germline CDR1 and CDR2: SGHRS and YFSETQ. The CDR3 has 17 residues. J lost 9 bases, V lost 3 bases, and 11 bases had no gene match. In nucleotides, the CDR3 is TGCGCCAGCAGCTCCGTTCCGGGACTAGCGGGGGTTCTTGAGCAGTTCTTC. This encodes CASSSVPGLAGVLEQFF.

The chain uses TRBV3-1 (or the pseudogene TRBV3-2) and TRBJ1-3; 9 bases match TRBD1. This CDR3 spans 17 amino acids. Germline CDR1 LGHDT, CDR2 YNNKEL (reference sequence). V gave up 2 bases and J gave up 3 bases; unmatched junction bases: 8. The CDR3 loop is CASSQPGTGLFGNTIYF. For the CDR3, the DNA is TGTGCCAGCAGCCAACCCGGGACAGGGTTATTTGGAAACACCATATATTTT.

This clone was detected only a few times. This rearrangement joins TRBV9 to TRBJ1-6, with 7 bases lining up with TRBD1. Germline V CDR1 and CDR2: SGDLS, YYNGEE. V lost 4 bases, J lost 8 bases, and 6 bases stayed unmatched. The CDR3 covers 14 residues. CDR3 region: CASSSRQGDSPLHF. CDR3 nucleotides: TGTGCCAGCAGCTCCCGACAGGGAGATTCACCCCTCCACTTT.

The chain recombines TRBV5-5 with TRBJ2-7; 10 bases agree with TRBD1. CDR3 length equals 15 residues. V trimming: 2 bases; J trimming: 5 bases; junction bases outside the gene matches: 7. Germline CDR1 and CDR2: SGHKS and YYEKEE (reference sequence). Here the CDR3 reads CASSFSPGQGNEQYF. In DNA form, the CDR3 reads TGTGCCAGCAGCTTTTCCCCGGGACAGGGGAACGAGCAGTACTTC.

This rearrangement joins TRBV21-1 to TRBJ1-1; TRBD1, as called in the table, went unchecked against the DNA. TRBV21-1 is described as a pseudogene. The CDR3 consists of 13 residues. The CDR3 sequence is CATVTGMNTEAFF. The DNA for the CDR3 is TGTGCCACGGTTACAGGGATGAACACTGAAGCTTTCTTT.

The V call is TRBV19, the J call TRBJ1-5, with 7 bases identical to TRBD1. This CDR3 has 15 residues. The germline V gene has CDR1 LNHDA and CDR2 SQIVND (reference sequence). The J segment lost 3 bases and the V segment lost 7 bases, leaving 9 bases of the junction unmatched. The CDR3 sequence: CASTNGDSYNQPQHF. The CDR3 bases are TGTGCCAGTACTAACGGGGACAGCTACAATCAGCCCCAGCATTTT.

This clone was picked up a small number of times. The genes are TRBV18 and TRBJ2-7; 8 positions match TRBD1. The junction had 0 bases not matched to a gene; V was cut back by 0 bases and J by 5 bases. Germline assignment: CDR1 KGHSH and CDR2 LQKENI. There are 13 residues in the CDR3. Here the CDR3 DNA reads TGTGCCAGCTCACCACCGACAGGGGACGAGCAGTACTTC. Residues: CASSPPTGDEQYF.

The V gene is TRBV7-3, the J gene TRBJ1-3, with TRBD1 identical over 8 bases. CDR3 length: 15 residues. Losses at the gene ends were 5 bases for V and 3 bases for J; bases not matched to a gene: 6. Germline V gene data show CDR1 as SGHTA and CDR2 as FQGTGA. The CDR3 reads CASSLSTGVGNTIYF. DNA for the CDR3: TGTGCCAGCAGCCTCTCGACAGGGGTTGGAAACACCATATATTTT.

This clone came up once. V gene TRBV19 combines with J gene TRBJ2-1; 10 bases map to TRBD1. The germline V gene encodes CDR1 LNHDA and CDR2 SQIVND (reference sequence). J lost 5 bases, V lost 9 bases, and 7 bases had no gene match. The CDR3 covers 14 residues. DNA for the CDR3: TGTGCCAGCGTGGACAGGGGGATCCACAATGAGCAGTTCTTC. Translation gives CASVDRGIHNEQFF.